The 22 T cell receptor beta chains below come from one sample, sequenced in a study of T-cell reconstitution after alpha-beta-depleted transplantation in children. TCRbeta library preparation incorporated unique molecular identifiers. TCRdb reprocessed the PCR reads with MiXCR, giving one entry per CDR3 protein. This table has approximately 240,000 distinct CDR3 sequences, roughly a tenth appearing once. This specimen was PBMCs from the stem cell graft donor, taken from the stem cell graft. The receptors were gathered from a human donor who donated a stem cell graft to a child with SCID.

At least ten counts were recorded for this clonotype. The rearrangement joins TRBV7-2 to TRBJ1-1, with D possibly TRBD1 on 5 matching bases. Deletions cut 3 bases from V and 4 bases from J, with 18 bases between. CDR3 size: 16 residues. CDR1 and CDR2 from the germline V gene are SGHTA and FQGNSA. This CDR3 reads CASSFWGRGGATEAFF. CDR3 sequence (DNA): TGTGCCAGCAGCTTTTGGGGCCGTGGGGGAGCCACTGAAGCTTTCTTT.

This clonotype was seen at least ten times. The V call is TRBV10-2, the J call TRBJ1-1; D perhaps matches TRBD1 (5 bases). The germline V gene has CDR1 WSHSY and CDR2 SAAADI. The ends were cut back, 0 bases at V and 0 bases at J, with 14 bases in the middle. This CDR3 contains 17 residues. The CDR3 loop is CASSESGRGGLNTEAFF. The CDR3, as DNA: TGCGCCAGCAGTGAGTCGGGGAGGGGCGGATTGAACACTGAAGCTTTCTTT.

This clonotype occurred many times. This chain uses TRBV5-1 with TRBJ2-1; 8 bases line up with TRBD2. J gave up 6 bases and V 0 bases, and 5 bases lay outside the gene matches. Looked up from germline, CDR1 is SGHRS and CDR2 is YFSETQ. CDR3 size: 15 residues. Written as DNA, the CDR3 is TGCGCCAGCAGCTTGGTCGGGGGGGCCTCCAATGAGCAGTTCTTC. It specifies CASSLVGGASNEQFF.

This clonotype appeared many times. The V call is TRBV27, the J call TRBJ2-7, with 8 nucleotides matching TRBD1. V was pared by 7 bases and J by 0 bases, with 5 bases of the junction left unmatched. The CDR3 runs 14 residues. CDR1 and CDR2 from the germline V gene are MNHEY and SMNVEV (reference sequence). The CDR3 is CASKLGQGSYEQYF. In DNA form, the CDR3 reads TGTGCCAGCAAATTAGGACAGGGCTCCTACGAGCAGTACTTC.

This chain connects TRBV20-1 to TRBJ1-1, with D possibly matching TRBD1 (5 bases). The CDR3 is 16 amino acids. The V gene's germline CDR1 is DFQATT and CDR2 SNEGSKA (reference sequence). V lost 0 bases to trimming and J lost 1 base, with 15 bases between them. CDR3 bases: TGCAGTGCTAGAGATTTTCGGAGGGGACCGAACACTGAAGCTTTCTTT. This codes for CSARDFRRGPNTEAFF.

This clonotype came up many times. J is TRBJ2-1 and V is TRBV3-1; 14 nucleotides agree with TRBD2. The ends lost 2 bases at V and 1 base at J; junction bases unmatched: 4. The CDR3 spans 18 residues. Per germline, CDR1 LGHDT and CDR2 YNNKEL (reference sequence). The CDR3 sequence: CASSQFGLAGGSYNEQFF. CDR3 nucleotides: TGTGCCAGCAGCCAATTCGGACTAGCGGGGGGATCCTACAATGAGCAGTTCTTC.

The sample holds many counts of this clonotype. The chain employs TRBV2 and TRBJ2-7; unclear D gene. The CDR3 spans 11 residues. Germline CDR1 is SNHLY and CDR2 is FYNNEI. The V and J ends lost 4 bases and 5 bases respectively, with 6 bases between them. This chain's CDR3 is CASSVFDEQYF. The CDR3 nucleotides read TGTGCCAGCAGTGTTTTCGACGAGCAGTACTTC.

This clonotype was detected many times. J is TRBJ2-1 and V is TRBV2, with D maybe TRBD1 (5 bases). Looked up from germline, CDR1 is SNHLY and CDR2 is FYNNEI. The germline V and J ends were trimmed by 7 bases and 4 bases, with 11 bases remaining between them. The CDR3 has 13 residues. The CDR3 here is CASTFDSYNEQFF. The CDR3, as DNA: TGTGCCAGCACTTTCGACAGTTACAATGAGCAGTTCTTC.

This clonotype has ten or more counts. CDR3 sequence reads: CASSYNRGDFSNQPQHF. In DNA, the CDR3 is TGTGCCAGCAGTTACAATCGGGGGGATTTCAGCAATCAGCCCCAGCATTTT. The chain employs TRBV6-5 and TRBJ1-5, with D maybe TRBD1 (5 bases). Between the trimmed V and J ends, which lost 2 bases and 1 base, there was a span of 15 bases. The CDR3 covers 17 residues. CDR1 and CDR2 (germline): MNHEY, SVGAGI.

This clonotype has ten or more counts. This chain's CDR3 is CATGTGPETQYF. The CDR3 nucleotides are TGTGCCACCGGGACAGGGCCGGAGACCCAGTACTTC. The chain is built from TRBV18 and TRBJ2-5; 9 bases align to TRBD1. Trimming cost V 10 bases and J 5 bases; bases outside gene matches: 5. This CDR3 spans 12 amino acids. Germline values: CDR1 KGHSH, CDR2 LQKENI.

This rearrangement joins TRBV7-9 to TRBJ1-2, with D unclear. This CDR3 region has 12 residues. Germline V lookup: CDR1 SEHNR, CDR2 FQNEAQ (reference sequence). Trimming removed 8 bases at V and 0 bases at J, with 7 bases between. The CDR3 region has the DNA TGTGCCAGCGTACCTTCTAACTATGGCTACACCTTC. As protein: CASVPSNYGYTF.

This clonotype was counted many times. The rearrangement uses TRBV2 and TRBJ1-1; D is unresolved. The CDR3 has 15 residues. V was clipped by 0 bases and J by 1 base, with 9 bases between them. Germline-derived CDR1 and CDR2 are SNHLY and FYNNEI. The chain's CDR3 is CASSEAGIRNTEAFF. The CDR3 DNA sequence: TGTGCCAGCAGTGAAGCTGGTATCCGGAACACTGAAGCTTTCTTT.

This clonotype was recorded many times. The chain combines TRBV4-2 with TRBJ1-2; D unclear. V lost 1 base and J lost 4, with 10 bases in between. The germline V gene has CDR1 LGHNA and CDR2 YNFKEQ. This CDR3 contains 14 residues. CDR3 region: CASSQVVTTYGYTF. For the CDR3, the DNA is TGTGCCAGCAGCCAAGTAGTGACAACCTATGGCTACACCTTC.

A remark on this clonotype: This may come from a read error, since a much larger clone is one base off. The rearrangement joins TRBV3-1 to TRBJ2-7, with D possibly being TRBD1 (5 bases). CDR3 length: 15 amino acids. Germline values: CDR1 LGHDT, CDR2 YNNKEL (reference sequence). The CDR3 sequence: CATSQAPTDAYEQYF. The CDR3 DNA follows: TGTGCCACCAGCCAAGCCCCGACAGACGCCTACGAGCAGTACTTC.

This clonotype was seen ten or more times. The CDR3 loop is CATSGRTRGTDTQYF. The CDR3 DNA follows: TGTGCCACCAGTGGCCGGACGCGGGGTACAGATACGCAGTATTTT. This chain connects TRBV24-1 to TRBJ2-3; possible D gene TRBD2, 6 bases. Trimming stripped 5 bases from V and 3 bases from J, with 14 bases between. Germline CDR1 KGHDR, CDR2 SFDVKD. This CDR3 has 15 amino acids.

This clonotype occurred many times. This chain connects TRBV7-6 to TRBJ2-1; 8 bases fit TRBD2. The CDR3 totals 16 residues. Germline V gene lookup returns CDR1 SGHVS and CDR2 FNYEAQ. The V gene end was trimmed by 1 base and the J gene end by 6 bases; junction bases not matched to a gene: 8. The CDR3 here is CASSLEPPRGGNEQFF. CDR3 coding DNA: TGTGCCAGCAGCTTAGAGCCCCCCCGGGGGGGCAATGAGCAGTTCTTC.

This clonotype occurred many times. The chain has TRBV12-3 or TRBV12-4 and TRBJ2-7; D is perhaps TRBD1 (5 bases). The V end lost 2 bases, the J end lost 0 bases, and 11 bases lay between the germline ends. This CDR3 region has 15 residues. The CDR3 region is CASSLRQSVSYEQYF. Here the CDR3 DNA reads TGTGCCAGCAGTTTACGACAGTCGGTCTCCTACGAGCAGTACTTC.

This clonotype was picked up many times. This chain connects TRBV9 to TRBJ1-1; D remains ambiguous. Germline-derived CDR1 and CDR2 are SGDLS and YYNGEE. V was trimmed by 0 bases and J by 4 bases, leaving 19 bases between them. This CDR3 is built from 17 residues. The CDR3 bases are TGTGCCAGCAGCGTAGAGTCGGTGGTGGGTCGGGGCACTGAAGCTTTCTTT. Protein product: CASSVESVVGRGTEAFF.

This clonotype was seen ten or more times. V and J are TRBV9 and TRBJ1-3; TRBD1 might be the D (5 bases). The V and J ends lost 2 bases and 4 bases respectively, with 13 bases between them. From germline, CDR1 is SGDLS and CDR2 YYNGEE. The CDR3 has 15 amino acids. As DNA, the CDR3 is TGTGCCAGCAGCGTCGAGGGGCGCCTCGGAAACACCATATATTTT. Translated: CASSVEGRLGNTIYF.

Many counts were recorded for this clonotype. V is TRBV7-9 and J is TRBJ2-3; TRBD1 or TRBD2 may be the D gene (5 bases each). Germline CDR1 is SEHNR and CDR2 is FQNEAQ (reference sequence). Trimming stripped 8 bases from V and 7 bases from J, with 22 bases between. This CDR3 has 15 amino acids. The CDR3: CASARGPVGPNTQYF. The CDR3 DNA sequence: TGTGCCAGCGCTCGGGGCCCAGTCGGACCTAATACGCAGTATTTT.

This clonotype was counted ten times or more. In nucleotides, the CDR3 is TGTGCCAGCAGCTACGGGAGGTCCACAGATACGCAGTATTTT. This encodes CASSYGRSTDTQYF. V gene TRBV7-2 combines with J gene TRBJ2-3; 7 bases align to TRBD2. Trimming at V came to 4 bases and at J to 2 bases, leaving 3 bases not matched to a gene. The CDR3 is made up of 14 amino acids. CDR1 is SGHTA, CDR2 FQGNSA, per germline.

This clonotype was observed many times. The chain employs TRBV4-1 and TRBJ1-2, with D possibly TRBD1 on 5 matching bases. Germline lookup yields CDR1 MGHRA and CDR2 YSYEKL. CDR3 length equals 15 residues. The V end lost 3 bases, the J end lost 4 bases, and 15 bases lay between the germline ends. CDR3 loop: CASSQTMGDGYGYTF. The CDR3, as DNA: TGCGCCAGCAGCCAGACGATGGGGGACGGCTATGGCTACACCTTC.